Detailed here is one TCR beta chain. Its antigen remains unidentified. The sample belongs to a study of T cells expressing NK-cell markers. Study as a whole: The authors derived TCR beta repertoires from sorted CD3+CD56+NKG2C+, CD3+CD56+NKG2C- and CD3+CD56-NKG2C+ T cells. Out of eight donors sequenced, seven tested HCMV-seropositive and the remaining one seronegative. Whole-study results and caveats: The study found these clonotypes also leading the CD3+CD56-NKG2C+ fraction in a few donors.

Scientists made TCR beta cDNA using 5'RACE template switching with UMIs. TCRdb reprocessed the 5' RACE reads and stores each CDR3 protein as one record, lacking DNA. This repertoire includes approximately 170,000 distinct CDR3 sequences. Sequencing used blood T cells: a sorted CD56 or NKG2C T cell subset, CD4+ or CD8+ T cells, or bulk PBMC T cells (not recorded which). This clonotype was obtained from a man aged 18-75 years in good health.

The CDR3 sequence: CASSLGGGASSYEQFF. The chain has TRBV5-6 and TRBJ2-1; TCRdb lists TRBD2, though no DNA is available to test this call. Germline CDR1 SGHDT, CDR2 YYEEEE. The CDR3 has 16 residues.